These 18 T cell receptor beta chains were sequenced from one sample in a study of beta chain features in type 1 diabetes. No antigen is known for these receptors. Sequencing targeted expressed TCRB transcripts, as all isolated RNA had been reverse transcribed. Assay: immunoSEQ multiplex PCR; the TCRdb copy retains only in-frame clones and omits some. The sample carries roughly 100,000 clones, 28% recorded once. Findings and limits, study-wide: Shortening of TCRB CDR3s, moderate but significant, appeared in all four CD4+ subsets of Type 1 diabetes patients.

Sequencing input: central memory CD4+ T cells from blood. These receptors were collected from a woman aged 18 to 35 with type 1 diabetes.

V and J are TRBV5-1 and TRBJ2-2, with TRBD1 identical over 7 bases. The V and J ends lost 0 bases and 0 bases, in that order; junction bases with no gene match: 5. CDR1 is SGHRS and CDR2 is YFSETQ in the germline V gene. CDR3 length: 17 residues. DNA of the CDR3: TGCGCCAGCAGCTTGGAAGTTGGGACAGCGAACACCGGGGAGCTGTTTTTT. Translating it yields CASSLEVGTANTGELFF.

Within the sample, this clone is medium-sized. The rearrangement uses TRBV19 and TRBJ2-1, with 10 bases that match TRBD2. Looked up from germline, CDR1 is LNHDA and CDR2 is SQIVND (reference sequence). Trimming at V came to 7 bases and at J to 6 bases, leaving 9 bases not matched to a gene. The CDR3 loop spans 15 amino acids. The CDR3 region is CASTNPLAGANEQFF. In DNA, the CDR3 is TGTGCCAGTACCAACCCCCTAGCGGGAGCCAATGAGCAGTTCTTC. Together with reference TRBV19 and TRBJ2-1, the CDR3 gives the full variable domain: DGGITQSPKYLFRKEGQNVTLSCEQNLNHDAMYWYRQDPGQGLRLIYYSQIVNDFQKGDIAEGYSVSREKKESFPLTVTSAQKNPTAFYLCASTNPLAGANEQFFGPGTRLTVL.

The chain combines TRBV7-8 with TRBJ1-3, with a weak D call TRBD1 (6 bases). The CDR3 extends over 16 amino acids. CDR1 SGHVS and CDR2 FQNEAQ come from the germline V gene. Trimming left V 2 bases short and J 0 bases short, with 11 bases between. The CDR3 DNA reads TGTGCCAGCAGCTTAAGGACAGAAATCTCTGGAAACACCATATATTTT. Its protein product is CASSLRTEISGNTIYF.

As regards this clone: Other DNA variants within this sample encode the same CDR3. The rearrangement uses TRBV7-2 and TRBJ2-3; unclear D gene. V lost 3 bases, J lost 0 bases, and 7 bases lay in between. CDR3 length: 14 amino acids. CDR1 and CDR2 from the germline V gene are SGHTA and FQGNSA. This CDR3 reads CASSFSRSTDTQYF. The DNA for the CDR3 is TGTGCCAGCAGCTTTAGCCGTAGCACAGATACGCAGTATTTT. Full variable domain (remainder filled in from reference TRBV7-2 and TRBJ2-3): GAGVSQSPSNKVTEKGKDVELRCDPISGHTALYWYRQSLGQGLEFLIYFQGNSAPDKSGLPSDRFSAERTGGSVSTLTIQRTQQEDSAVYLCASSFSRSTDTQYFGPGTRLTVL.

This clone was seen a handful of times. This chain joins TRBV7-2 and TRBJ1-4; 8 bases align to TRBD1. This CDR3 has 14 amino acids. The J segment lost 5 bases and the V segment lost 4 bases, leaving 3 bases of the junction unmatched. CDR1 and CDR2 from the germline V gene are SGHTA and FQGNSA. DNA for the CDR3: TGTGCCAGCAGCTCCCGGACAGGGAATGAAAAACTGTTTTTT. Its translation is CASSSRTGNEKLFF.

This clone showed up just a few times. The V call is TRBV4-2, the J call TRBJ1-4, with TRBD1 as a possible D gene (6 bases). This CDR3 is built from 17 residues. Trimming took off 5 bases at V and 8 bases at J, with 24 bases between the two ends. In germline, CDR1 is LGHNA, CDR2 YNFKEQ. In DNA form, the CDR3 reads TGTGCCAGCAGCGCGACGAAGGGGGGAGGGTTTATCGAAAAACTGTTTTTT. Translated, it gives CASSATKGGGFIEKLFF.

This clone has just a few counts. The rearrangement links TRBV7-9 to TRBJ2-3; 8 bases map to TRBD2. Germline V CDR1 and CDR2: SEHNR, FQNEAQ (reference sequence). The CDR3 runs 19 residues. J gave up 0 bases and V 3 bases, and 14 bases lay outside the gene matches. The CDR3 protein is CASSLRPSGREPSTDTQYF. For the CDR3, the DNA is TGTGCCAGCAGCTTGCGTCCCAGCGGGAGAGAGCCTAGCACAGATACGCAGTATTTT.

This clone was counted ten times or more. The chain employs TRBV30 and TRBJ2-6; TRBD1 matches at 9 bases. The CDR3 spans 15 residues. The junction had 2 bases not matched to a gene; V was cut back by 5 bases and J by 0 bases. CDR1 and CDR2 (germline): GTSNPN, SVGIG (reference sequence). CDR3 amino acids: CAWGQGSSGANVLTF. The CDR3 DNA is TGTGCCTGGGGACAGGGGAGCTCTGGGGCCAACGTCCTGACTTTC.

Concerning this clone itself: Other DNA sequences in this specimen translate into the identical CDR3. The CDR3 spells CSARPGGEQYF. CDR3 coding DNA: TGCAGTGCTCGTCCAGGGGGCGAGCAGTACTTC. V usage is TRBV20-1 and J usage is TRBJ2-7; 7 bases match TRBD1. V lost 5 bases, J lost 6 bases, and 4 bases stayed unmatched. CDR3 size: 11 residues. Germline V lookup: CDR1 DFQATT, CDR2 SNEGSKA (reference sequence).

CDR3 DNA sequence: TGCGCCAGCAGCTTGAATGGACAGGCCGAGGGAAAACTGTTTTTT. Translating it yields CASSLNGQAEGKLFF. J is TRBJ1-4 and V is TRBV5-1; 7 bases agree with TRBD1. The V and J ends lost 1 base and 10 bases, in that order; junction bases with no gene match: 10. This CDR3 contains 15 residues. Germline V gene sequence: CDR1 SGHRS, CDR2 YFSETQ.

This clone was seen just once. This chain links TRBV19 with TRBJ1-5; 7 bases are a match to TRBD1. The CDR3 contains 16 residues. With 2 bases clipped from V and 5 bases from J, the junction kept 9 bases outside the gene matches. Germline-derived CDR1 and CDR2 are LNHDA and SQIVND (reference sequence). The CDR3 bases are TGTGCCAGTAGTATATTGGTAGGGGGCCCTCATCAGCCCCAGCATTTT. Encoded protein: CASSILVGGPHQPQHF. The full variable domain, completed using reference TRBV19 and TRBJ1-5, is DGGITQSPKYLFRKEGQNVTLSCEQNLNHDAMYWYRQDPGQGLRLIYYSQIVNDFQKGDIAEGYSVSREKKESFPLTVTSAQKNPTAFYLCASSILVGGPHQPQHFGDGTRLSIL.

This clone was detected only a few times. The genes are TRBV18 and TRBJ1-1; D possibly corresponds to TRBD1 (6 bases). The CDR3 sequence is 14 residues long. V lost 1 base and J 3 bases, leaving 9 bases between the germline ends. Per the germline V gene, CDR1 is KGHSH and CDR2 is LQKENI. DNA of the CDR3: TGTGCCAGCTCACCACAGGGGGGGGACACTGAAGCTTTCTTT. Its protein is CASSPQGGDTEAFF. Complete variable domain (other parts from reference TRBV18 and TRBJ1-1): NAGVMQNPRHLVRRRGQEARLRCSPMKGHSHVYWYRQLPEEGLKFMVYLQKENIIDESGMPKERFSAEFPKEGPSILRIQQVVRGDSAAYFCASSPQGGDTEAFFGQGTRLTVV.

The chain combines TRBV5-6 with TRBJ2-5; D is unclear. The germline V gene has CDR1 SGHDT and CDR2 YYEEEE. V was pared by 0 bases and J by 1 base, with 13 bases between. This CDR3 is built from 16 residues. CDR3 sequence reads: CASSLGGSISQETQYF. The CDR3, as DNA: TGTGCCAGCAGCTTGGGAGGTTCAATCTCCCAAGAGACCCAGTACTTC.

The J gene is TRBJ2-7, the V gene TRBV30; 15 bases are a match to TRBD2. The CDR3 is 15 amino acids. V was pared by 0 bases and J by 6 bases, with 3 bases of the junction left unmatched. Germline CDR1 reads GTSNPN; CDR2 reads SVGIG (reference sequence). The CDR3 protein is CAWSVRTSGRGEQYV. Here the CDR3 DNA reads TGTGCCTGGAGTGTACGGACTAGCGGGAGGGGCGAGCAGTACGTC.

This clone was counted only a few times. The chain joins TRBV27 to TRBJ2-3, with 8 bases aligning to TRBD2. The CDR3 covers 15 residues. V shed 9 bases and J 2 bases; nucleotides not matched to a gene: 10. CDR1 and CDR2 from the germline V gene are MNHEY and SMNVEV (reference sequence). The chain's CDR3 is CASAGLAGNTDTQYF. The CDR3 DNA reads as TGTGCCAGTGCGGGGCTAGCGGGTAACACAGATACGCAGTATTTT.

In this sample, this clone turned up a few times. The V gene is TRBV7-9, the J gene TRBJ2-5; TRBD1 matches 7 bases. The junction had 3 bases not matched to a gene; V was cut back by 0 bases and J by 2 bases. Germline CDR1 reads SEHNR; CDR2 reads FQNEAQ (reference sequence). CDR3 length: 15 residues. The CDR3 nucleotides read TGTGCCAGCAGCTTAGCTCAGGGGGTGCAAGAGACCCAGTACTTC. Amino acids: CASSLAQGVQETQYF.

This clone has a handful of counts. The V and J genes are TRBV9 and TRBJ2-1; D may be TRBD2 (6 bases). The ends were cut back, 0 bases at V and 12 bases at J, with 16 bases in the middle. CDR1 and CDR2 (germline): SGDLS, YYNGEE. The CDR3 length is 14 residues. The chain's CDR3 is CASSVGDSRSGQFF. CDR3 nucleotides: TGTGCCAGCAGCGTAGGGGACTCCCGATCGGGGCAGTTCTTC.

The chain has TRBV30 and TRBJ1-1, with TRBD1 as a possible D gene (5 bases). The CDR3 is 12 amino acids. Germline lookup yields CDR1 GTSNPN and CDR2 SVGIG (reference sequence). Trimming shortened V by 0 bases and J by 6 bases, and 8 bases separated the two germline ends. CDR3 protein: CAWSVGTPEAFF. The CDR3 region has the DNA TGTGCCTGGAGTGTTGGGACTCCTGAAGCTTTCTTT.